The 7 T cell receptor beta chains listed next were all sequenced from one sample in a study of T cells in Graves' hyperthyroidism and ophthalmopathy (dated by TCRdb to 2018 to 2020). To prepare the library, multiplex PCR was applied. Data came from an Illumina HiSeq 2000. TCR beta CDR3 regions were amplified from RNA transcripts. The first round of RT-PCR for the TCR CDR3 was performed with the HTBI primer set and the Qiagen OneStep RT-PCR kit. TCRdb took the public reads, trimmed them with fastp at Q25, ran MiXCR for clone calling and kept in-frame beta chains. Rows merge per CDR3 protein into single entries with the most common DNA and genes. The sample contains tens of thousands of distinct CDR3 sequences, 53% of them found a single time. Approximately 3.4% of the sample lies in the top ten. The sequencing sample was made of blood. These receptors were taken from a woman aged 55-70 years with Graves' ophthalmopathy.

The rearrangement uses TRBV6-4 and TRBJ2-1; 13 positions match TRBD2. This CDR3 region has 15 residues. Losses at the gene ends were 2 bases for V and 9 bases for J; bases not matched to a gene: 4. Germline V gene sequence: CDR1 MRHNA, CDR2 SNTAGT. CDR3 sequence reads: CASSDGTSGTGEQFF. As DNA, the CDR3 is TGTGCCAGCAGTGACGGGACTAGCGGGACGGGTGAGCAGTTCTTC.

This clonotype has a count of ten or more. This chain connects TRBV7-3 to TRBJ2-5, with 9 bases lining up with TRBD1. In germline, CDR1 is SGHTA, CDR2 FQGTGA. This CDR3 is built from 14 residues. V shed 5 bases and J 5 bases; nucleotides not matched to a gene: 6. CDR3 in DNA: TGTGCCAGCAGCCCCGGGGACAGGGCCGAGACCCAGTACTTC. This encodes CASSPGDRAETQYF.

This clonotype came up many times. V gene TRBV5-1 combines with J gene TRBJ2-1, with TRBD2 matching 12 bases. This CDR3 is built from 15 residues. Germline assignment: CDR1 SGHRS and CDR2 YFSETQ. The V segment lost 4 bases and the J segment 9 bases; nucleotides outside the gene matches: 8. The CDR3: CASSPALAGGGEQFF. The DNA for the CDR3 is TGCGCCAGCAGCCCCGCGCTAGCGGGAGGGGGTGAGCAGTTCTTC.

The sample holds many counts of this clonotype. At one end, the junction sequence differs from germline, possibly due to a read error. The gene calls are TRBV20-1 and TRBJ2-5; 8 nucleotides line up with TRBD2. CDR3 size: 10 residues. Germline values: CDR1 DFQATT, CDR2 SNEGSKA (reference sequence). The CDR3 sequence: CSAAGGVGVF. The CDR3 coding sequence is TGCAGTGCCGCGGGGGGAGTAGGGGTCTTC.

This clonotype was detected ten times or more. A much larger clone is a single base away; this may be a read error. J is TRBJ2-7 and V is TRBV12-3 or TRBV12-4; TRBD1 might be the D (5 bases). Trimming removed 5 bases at V and 3 bases at J, with 11 bases between. The CDR3 is 13 amino acids. As DNA, the CDR3 is TGTGCCAGCAGTACCACAGGAGACTACGAGCAGTACTTC. Protein product: CASSTTGDYEQYF.

By frequency in the sample, this clonotype is medium-sized. The V call is TRBV10-3, the J call TRBJ1-3, with 7 nucleotides matching TRBD1. The junction had 2 bases not matched to a gene; V was cut back by 4 bases and J by 2 bases. Germline V gene data show CDR1 as ENHRY and CDR2 as SYGVKD. The CDR3 consists of 14 residues. The DNA for the CDR3 is TGTGCCATCAGTGGAGACAGGGCTGGAAACACCATATATTTT. Amino acid sequence: CAISGDRAGNTIYF.

This clonotype was detected ten times or more. The rearrangement uses TRBV5-1 and TRBJ2-1; no clear D gene. Germline V gene lookup returns CDR1 SGHRS and CDR2 YFSETQ. Trimming took 4 bases from V and 5 from J, leaving 13 bases between them. The CDR3 is 14 residues long. This chain's CDR3 is CASSLQIGDNEQFF. The CDR3 DNA is TGCGCCAGCAGCCTACAAATTGGAGACAATGAGCAGTTCTTC.